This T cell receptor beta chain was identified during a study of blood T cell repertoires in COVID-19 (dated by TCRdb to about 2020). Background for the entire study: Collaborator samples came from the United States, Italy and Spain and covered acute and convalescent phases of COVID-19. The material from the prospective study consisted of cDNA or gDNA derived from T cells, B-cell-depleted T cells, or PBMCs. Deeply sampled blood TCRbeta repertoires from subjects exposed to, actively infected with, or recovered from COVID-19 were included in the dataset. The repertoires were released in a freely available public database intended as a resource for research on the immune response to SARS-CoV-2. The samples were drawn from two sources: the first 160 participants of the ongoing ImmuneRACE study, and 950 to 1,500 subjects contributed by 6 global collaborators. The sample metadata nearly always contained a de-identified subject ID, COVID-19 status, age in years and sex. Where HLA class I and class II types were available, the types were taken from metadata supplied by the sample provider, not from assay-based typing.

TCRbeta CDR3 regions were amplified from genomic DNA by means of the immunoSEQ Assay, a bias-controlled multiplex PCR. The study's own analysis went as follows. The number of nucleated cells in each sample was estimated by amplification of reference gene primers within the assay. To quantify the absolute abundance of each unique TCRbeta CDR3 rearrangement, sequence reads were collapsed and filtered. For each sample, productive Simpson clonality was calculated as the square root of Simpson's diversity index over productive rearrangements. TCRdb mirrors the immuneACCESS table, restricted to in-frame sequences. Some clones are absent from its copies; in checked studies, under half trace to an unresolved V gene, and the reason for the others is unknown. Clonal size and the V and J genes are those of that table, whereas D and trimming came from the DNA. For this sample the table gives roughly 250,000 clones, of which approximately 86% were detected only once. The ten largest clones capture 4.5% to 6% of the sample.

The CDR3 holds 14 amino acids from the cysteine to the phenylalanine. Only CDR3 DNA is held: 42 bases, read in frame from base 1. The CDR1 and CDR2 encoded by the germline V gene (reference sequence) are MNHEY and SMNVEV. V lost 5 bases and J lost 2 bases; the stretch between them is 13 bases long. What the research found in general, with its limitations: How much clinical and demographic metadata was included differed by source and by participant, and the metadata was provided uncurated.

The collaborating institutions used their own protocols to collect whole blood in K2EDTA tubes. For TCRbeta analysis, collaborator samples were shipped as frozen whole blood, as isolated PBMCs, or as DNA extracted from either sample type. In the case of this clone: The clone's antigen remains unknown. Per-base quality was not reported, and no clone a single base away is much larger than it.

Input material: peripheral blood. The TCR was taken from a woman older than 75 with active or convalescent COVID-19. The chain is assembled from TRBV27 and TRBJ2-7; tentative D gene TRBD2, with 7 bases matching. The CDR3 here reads CASSRGGAAYEQYF. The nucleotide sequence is TGTGCCAGCAGTCGAGGGGGGGCGGCCTACGAGCAGTACTTC.